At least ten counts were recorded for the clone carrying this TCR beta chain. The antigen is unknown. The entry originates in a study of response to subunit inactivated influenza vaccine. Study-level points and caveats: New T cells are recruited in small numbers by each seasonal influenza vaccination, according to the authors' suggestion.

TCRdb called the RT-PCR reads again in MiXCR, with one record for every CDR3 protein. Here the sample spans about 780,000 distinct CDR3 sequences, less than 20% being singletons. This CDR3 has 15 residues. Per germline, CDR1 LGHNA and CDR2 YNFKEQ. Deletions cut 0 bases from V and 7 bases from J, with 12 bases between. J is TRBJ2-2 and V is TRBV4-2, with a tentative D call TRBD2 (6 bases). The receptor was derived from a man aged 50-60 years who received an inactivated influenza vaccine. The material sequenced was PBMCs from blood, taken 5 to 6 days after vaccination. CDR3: CASSQDRLGGGELFF. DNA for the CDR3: TGTGCCAGCAGCCAAGACAGACTAGGTGGCGGGGAGCTGTTTTTT.